The entry below describes one TCR beta chain. The antigen is unknown. Sequencing was performed with immunoSEQ multiplex PCR; in TCRdb, only in-frame clones are kept and a portion is missing. This sample has over 60,000 clones; around 86% occur once, and the top ten carry around 24%. V was clipped by 0 bases and J by 7 bases, with 16 bases between them. CDR1 is SNHLY and CDR2 is FYNNEI in the germline V gene. The CDR3 is 16 residues long. The source of the sample is a study of T cell responses to AZD1222 COVID-19 vaccine. Study conclusions and caveats: Females outnumbered males among donors, who were mostly white British; clonal diversity was possibly underestimated.

The V gene is TRBV2, the J gene TRBJ1-5; TRBD1 is a possible D gene (5 bases). The material was peripheral blood, obtained on day 0 of AZD1222 vaccination. The receptor comes from an adult in good health. The CDR3 spells CASSEARGQGGQPQHF. CDR3 sequence (DNA): TGTGCCAGCAGTGAAGCGCGAGGGCAGGGAGGGCAGCCCCAGCATTTT.